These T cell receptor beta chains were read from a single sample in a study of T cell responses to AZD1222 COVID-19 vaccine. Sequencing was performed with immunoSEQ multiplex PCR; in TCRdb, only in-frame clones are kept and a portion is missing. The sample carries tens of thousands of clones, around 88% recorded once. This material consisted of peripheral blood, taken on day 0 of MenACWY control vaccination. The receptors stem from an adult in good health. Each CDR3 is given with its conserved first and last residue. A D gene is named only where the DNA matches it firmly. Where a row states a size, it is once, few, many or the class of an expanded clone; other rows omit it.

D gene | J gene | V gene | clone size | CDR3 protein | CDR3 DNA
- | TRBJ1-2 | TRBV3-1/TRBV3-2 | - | CASSQGYGYTF | TGTGCCAGCAGCCAAGGCTATGGCTACACCTTC
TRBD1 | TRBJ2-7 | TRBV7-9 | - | CASSQGTGKGYEQYF | TGTGCCAGCAGCCAGGGGACAGGGAAAGGCTACGAGCAGTACTTC
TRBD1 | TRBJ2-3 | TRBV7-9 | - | CASSRDRVGVLDTQYF | TGTGCCAGCAGCCGGGACAGGGTCGGGGTACTAGATACGCAGTATTTT
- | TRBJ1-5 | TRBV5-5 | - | CASSLAGGGYSNQPQHF | TGTGCCAGCAGCTTGGCCGGGGGCGGTTATAGCAATCAGCCCCAGCATTTT
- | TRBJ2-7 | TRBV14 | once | CASSQVGGPREQYF | TGTGCCAGCAGCCAAGTCGGGGGTCCTCGGGAGCAGTACTTC
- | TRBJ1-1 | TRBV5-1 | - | CASSLGDRGFGEAFF | TGCGCCAGCAGCTTGGGGGACCGAGGGTTCGGTGAAGCTTTCTTT
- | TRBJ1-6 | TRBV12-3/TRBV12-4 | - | CASRGNSPLHF | TGTGCCAGCAGGGGAAATTCACCCCTCCACTTT
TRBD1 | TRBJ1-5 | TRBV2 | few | CASSESTGDLGPQHF | TGTGCCAGCAGTGAATCGACAGGGGATCTGGGGCCCCAGCATTTT
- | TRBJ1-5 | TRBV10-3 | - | CATSQGGDQPQHF | TGTGCCACCTCCCAAGGGGGTGATCAGCCCCAGCATTTT
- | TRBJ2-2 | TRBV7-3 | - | CASSPQGGRDTGELFF | TGTGCCAGCAGCCCCCAGGGGGGCAGGGACACCGGGGAGCTGTTTTTT
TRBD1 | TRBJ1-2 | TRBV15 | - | CATSRDNDRDNYGYTF | TGTGCCACCAGCAGAGATAACGACAGGGATAACTATGGCTACACCTTC
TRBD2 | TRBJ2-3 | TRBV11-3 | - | CASSPGLAGGTADTQYF | TGTGCCAGCAGCCCGGGACTAGCGGGAGGGACCGCAGATACGCAGTATTTT
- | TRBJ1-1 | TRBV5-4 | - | CASSLNRANTEAFF | TGTGCCAGCAGCCTGAACAGGGCAAACACTGAAGCTTTCTTT
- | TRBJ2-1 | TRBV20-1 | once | CSAIKYNEQFF | TGCAGTGCTATCAAGTACAATGAGCAGTTCTTC
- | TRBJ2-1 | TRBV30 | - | CAWSARRYNEQFF | TGTGCCTGGAGTGCCCGCCGGTACAATGAGCAGTTCTTC
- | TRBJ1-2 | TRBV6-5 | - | CASSEGYDGYTF | TGTGCCAGCAGCGAGGGATACGATGGCTACACCTTC
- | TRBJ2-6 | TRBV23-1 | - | CASSQFGRVDPGANVLTF | TGCGCCAGCAGTCAATTTGGCAGGGTAGACCCTGGGGCCAACGTCCTGACTTTC
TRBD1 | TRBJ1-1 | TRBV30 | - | CAWRQGATSEAFF | TGTGCCTGGCGACAGGGGGCAACGTCTGAAGCTTTCTTT
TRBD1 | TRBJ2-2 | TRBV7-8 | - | CASSLLTGSSGELFF | TGTGCCAGCAGCTTATTGACAGGGTCCTCCGGGGAGCTGTTTTTT
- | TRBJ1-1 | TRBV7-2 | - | CASSLYGGINTEAFF | TGTGCCAGCAGCTTATACGGCGGAATAAACACTGAAGCTTTCTTT
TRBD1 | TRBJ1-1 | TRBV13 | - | CASSSRQGYGGEAFF | TGTGCCAGCAGCTCCCGACAGGGTTACGGGGGTGAAGCTTTCTTT
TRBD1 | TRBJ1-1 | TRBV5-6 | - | CASSRGTGSSNTEAFF | TGTGCCAGCAGCCGCGGGACAGGGTCTTCGAACACTGAAGCTTTCTTT
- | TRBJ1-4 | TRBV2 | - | CASSEAPLAANEKLFF | TGTGCCAGCAGTGAAGCCCCCCTTGCGGCTAATGAAAAACTGTTTTTT
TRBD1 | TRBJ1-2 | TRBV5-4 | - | CASTWAGGATNYGYTF | TGTGCCAGCACTTGGGCAGGGGGCGCGACTAACTATGGCTACACCTTC
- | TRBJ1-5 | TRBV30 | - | CAWSAGGSYQPQHF | TGTGCCTGGAGTGCGGGAGGTTCTTATCAGCCCCAGCATTTT
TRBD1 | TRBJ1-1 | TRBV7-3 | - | CASSWTGGSNTEAFF | TGTGCCAGCAGCTGGACAGGGGGCTCGAACACTGAAGCTTTCTTT
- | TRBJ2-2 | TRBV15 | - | CATTASANTGELFF | TGTGCCACCACGGCGTCCGCGAACACCGGGGAGCTGTTTTTT
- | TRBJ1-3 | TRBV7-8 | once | CASSLETGSGNTIYF | TGTGCCAGCAGCTTAGAGACAGGCTCTGGAAACACCATATATTTT
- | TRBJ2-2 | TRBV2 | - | CASSASRASNTGELFF | TGTGCCAGCAGTGCCAGTCGGGCGTCGAACACCGGGGAGCTGTTTTTT
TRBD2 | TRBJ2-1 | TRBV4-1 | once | CASSPPSGGAHEQFF | TGCGCCAGCAGCCCCCCGAGCGGGGGGGCGCATGAGCAGTTCTTC
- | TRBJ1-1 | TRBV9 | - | CASSVGPSMHTEAFF | TGTGCCAGCAGCGTGGGGCCTAGTATGCACACTGAAGCTTTCTTT
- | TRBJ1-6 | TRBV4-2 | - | CASSPLIDSPLHF | TGTGCCAGCAGCCCCCTTATCGATTCACCCCTCCACTTT
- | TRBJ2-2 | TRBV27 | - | CASRASGGPGELFF | TGTGCCAGCAGAGCCTCCGGGGGGCCCGGGGAGCTGTTTTTT
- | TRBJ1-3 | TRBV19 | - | CASDRNSGNTIYF | TGTGCCAGCGACAGGAACTCTGGAAACACCATATATTTT
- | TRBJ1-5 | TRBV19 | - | CASSIQGGVNQPQHF | TGTGCCAGTAGTATTCAGGGAGGGGTAAATCAGCCCCAGCATTTT
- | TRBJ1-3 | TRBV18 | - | CASSLQGLGGSGNTIYF | TGTGCCAGCTCACTTCAGGGACTCGGAGGGTCGGGAAACACCATATATTTT
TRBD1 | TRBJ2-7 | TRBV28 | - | CASTPRTGSSYEQYF | TGTGCCAGCACCCCGAGGACAGGGAGCTCCTACGAGCAGTACTTC
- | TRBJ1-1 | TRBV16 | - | CASSQSERAVNAFF | TGTGCCAGCAGCCAATCTGAAAGGGCTGTGAATGCTTTCTTT
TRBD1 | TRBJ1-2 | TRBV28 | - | CASRLPGQSYGYTF | TGTGCCAGCAGGCTCCCGGGACAGAGCTATGGCTACACCTTC
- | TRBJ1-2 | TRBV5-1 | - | CASSPQDNYGYTF | TGCGCCAGCAGCCCCCAGGACAACTATGGCTACACCTTC
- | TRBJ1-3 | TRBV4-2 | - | CASSQVGAGNTIYF | TGTGCCAGCAGCCAAGTGGGTGCTGGAAACACCATATATTTT
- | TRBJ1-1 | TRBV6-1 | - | CASSEQKGREAFF | TGTGCCAGCAGTGAACAAAAGGGAAGAGAAGCTTTCTTT
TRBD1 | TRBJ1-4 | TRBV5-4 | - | CASSYTGGDGEKLFF | TGTGCCAGCAGTTATACAGGGGGCGATGGTGAAAAACTGTTTTTT
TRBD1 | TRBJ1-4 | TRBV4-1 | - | CASSHGQGNQGEEKLFF | TGCGCCAGCAGCCACGGACAGGGGAATCAGGGAGAGGAAAAACTGTTTTTT
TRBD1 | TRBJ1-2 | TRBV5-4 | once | CASSLTGERYGYTF | TGTGCCAGCAGCCTGACAGGGGAACGCTATGGCTACACCTTC
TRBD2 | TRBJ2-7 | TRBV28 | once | CASRPSGGGPYEQYF | TGTGCCAGCAGACCTAGCGGGGGGGGCCCCTACGAGCAGTACTTC
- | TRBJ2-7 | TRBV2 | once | CASSVQGDEQYF | TGTGCCAGCAGTGTCCAAGGGGACGAGCAGTACTTC
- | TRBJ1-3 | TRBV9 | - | CASSPLTGGGNTIYF | TGTGCCAGCAGCCCCCTGACCGGGGGGGGAAACACCATATATTTT
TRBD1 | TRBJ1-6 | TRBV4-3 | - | CASSQERSGTGERNSPLHF | TGCGCCAGCAGCCAAGAACGCTCCGGGACAGGGGAGAGGAATTCACCCCTCCACTTT
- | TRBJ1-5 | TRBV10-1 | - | CATTRGANQPQHF | TGCGCCACTACGCGGGGAGCCAATCAGCCCCAGCATTTT
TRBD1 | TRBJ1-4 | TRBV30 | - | CAWSADRGLTNEKLFF | TGTGCCTGGAGCGCTGACAGGGGGTTGACTAATGAAAAACTGTTTTTT
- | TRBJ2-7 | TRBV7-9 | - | CASSRGGSGTSEQYF | TGTGCCAGCAGCCGCGGGGGTTCCGGGACATCCGAGCAGTACTTC
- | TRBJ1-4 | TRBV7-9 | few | CASSPRTNEKLFF | TGTGCCAGCAGCCCGCGTACTAATGAAAAACTGTTTTTT
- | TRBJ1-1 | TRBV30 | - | CAWSRVNTEAFF | TGTGCCTGGAGCCGGGTGAACACTGAAGCTTTCTTT
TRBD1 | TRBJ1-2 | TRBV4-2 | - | CASSPGQGEGYTF | TGTGCCAGCAGCCCCGGACAGGGTGAAGGCTACACCTTC
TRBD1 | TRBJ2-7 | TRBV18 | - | CASSPSRQGRDEQYF | TGTGCCAGCTCACCAAGCCGACAGGGGCGGGACGAGCAGTACTTC